One and the same sample provided the 13 T cell receptor beta chains below, sequenced in a study of control samples from healthy donors and cancer patients. The protocol was immunoSEQ multiplex PCR, while the TCRdb copy is restricted to in-frame clones and leaves out a portion. Here the sample spans 60,000 to 75,000 clones, approximately 89% being singletons. Sequenced sample: PBMCs. The receptor source for this set is a woman between 45 and 60 years old with head and neck cancer.

This chain connects TRBV7-2 to TRBJ2-7; D may be TRBD1 (5 bases). With 5 bases removed from V and 5 bases from J, the gap between germline ends came to 22 bases. CDR1 SGHTA and CDR2 FQGNSA come from the germline V gene. The CDR3 is 16 residues long. CDR3 sequence (DNA): TGTGCCAGCAGCGCCACCCTGGGAAGGGGTGGCCACGAGCAGTACTTC. Protein: CASSATLGRGGHEQYF.

This chain connects TRBV19 to TRBJ1-6, with D maybe TRBD1 (5 bases). Trimming took 3 bases from V and 6 from J, leaving 6 bases between them. Germline V gene sequence: CDR1 LNHDA, CDR2 SQIVND (reference sequence). This CDR3 comprises 13 residues. DNA of the CDR3: TGTGCCAGTAGTATCGACAGTAATTCACCCCTCCACTTT. Residues: CASSIDSNSPLHF.

This chain uses TRBV9 with TRBJ2-1, with D perhaps being TRBD1 or TRBD2 (6 bases each). This CDR3 spans 15 amino acids. Trimming left V 0 bases short and J 5 bases short, with 12 bases between. CDR1 and CDR2 (germline): SGDLS, YYNGEE. In DNA form, the CDR3 reads TGTGCCAGCAGCGTAGCGGGGGCCGGGAACAATGAGCAGTTCTTC. This gives the protein CASSVAGAGNNEQFF.

The chain is built from TRBV28 and TRBJ2-7; D may correspond to TRBD1 or TRBD2 (7 bases each). CDR1 is MDHEN and CDR2 is SYDVKM in the germline V gene. V was clipped by 6 bases and J by 0 bases, with 18 bases between them. There are 16 residues in the CDR3. Here the CDR3 DNA reads TGTGCCAGCAGGCGACAGGGAGGGACTGGCTCCTACGAGCAGTACTTC. Translating gives CASRRQGGTGSYEQYF.

The chain has TRBV28 and TRBJ2-3, with 7 bases identical to TRBD1. Germline V gene lookup returns CDR1 MDHEN and CDR2 SYDVKM. Losses at the gene ends were 3 bases for V and 0 bases for J; bases not matched to a gene: 0. The CDR3 is 14 amino acids. CDR3 sequence reads: CASSLGQSTDTQYF. For the CDR3, the DNA is TGTGCCAGCAGTTTGGGACAGAGCACAGATACGCAGTATTTT.

This chain joins TRBV5-1 and TRBJ2-5, with D possibly matching TRBD2 (6 bases). The CDR3 spans 14 residues. From germline, CDR1 is SGHRS and CDR2 YFSETQ. V was shortened by 3 bases and J by 3 bases, with 12 bases between the two germline ends. The CDR3 protein is CASSSTTSKETQYF. The CDR3 nucleotides read TGCGCCAGCAGCTCCACGACTAGTAAAGAGACCCAGTACTTC. Full variable domain (missing parts from reference TRBV5-1 and TRBJ2-5): KAGVTQTPRYLIKTRGQQVTLSCSPISGHRSVSWYQQTPGQGLQFLFEYFSETQRNKGNFPGRFSGRQFSNSRSEMNVSTLELGDSALYLCASSSTTSKETQYFGPGTRLLVL.

This chain connects TRBV6-2 or TRBV6-3 to TRBJ2-1; D remains unclear. Germline V gene data show CDR1 as MNHEY and CDR2 as SVGEGT. Trimming removed 0 bases at V and 8 bases at J, with 5 bases between. This CDR3 spans 12 amino acids. The CDR3 DNA reads as TGTGCCAGCAGTTACTCGATTCATGAGCAGTTCTTC. As protein: CASSYSIHEQFF.

This chain uses TRBV7-2 with TRBJ2-7, with a possible D match to TRBD1 (6 bases). V lost 5 bases, J lost 0 bases, and 8 bases lay in between. This CDR3 has 13 amino acids. Germline values: CDR1 SGHTA, CDR2 FQGNSA. The CDR3 nucleotides read TGTGCCAGCAGCCTGGGACACTCCTACGAGCAGTACTTC. Its translation is CASSLGHSYEQYF.

The V gene is TRBV9, the J gene TRBJ1-1, with D perhaps matching TRBD1 (5 bases). CDR3 size: 14 residues. The V gene's germline CDR1 is SGDLS and CDR2 YYNGEE. Trimming removed 3 bases at V and 8 bases at J, with 17 bases between. The CDR3 DNA reads as TGTGCCAGCAGCGGCCCCCCAGGGCCAGTCGAAGCTTTCTTT. Protein: CASSGPPGPVEAFF.

This clone was found a few times. The rearrangement uses TRBV2 and TRBJ1-4; D remains ambiguous. Per germline, CDR1 SNHLY and CDR2 FYNNEI. V was pared by 7 bases and J by 1 base, with 13 bases between. CDR3 length: 15 residues. DNA for the CDR3: TGTGCCAGCAATCGGCAGTCACTAACTAATGAAAAACTGTTTTTT. This codes for CASNRQSLTNEKLFF.

This rearrangement joins TRBV7-2 to TRBJ1-5; possible D gene TRBD1, 6 bases. CDR1 and CDR2 (germline): SGHTA, FQGNSA. The CDR3 has 15 residues. The V and J ends lost 3 bases and 11 bases respectively, with 20 bases between them. The CDR3 sequence is CASSLFAGGEGAQHF. In DNA form, the CDR3 reads TGTGCCAGCAGCTTGTTTGCTGGCGGGGAGGGGGCCCAGCATTTT.

The genes are TRBV7-9 and TRBJ2-5, with 7 bases lining up with TRBD1. This CDR3 has 14 amino acids. The J segment lost 2 bases and the V segment lost 1 base, leaving 1 base of the junction unmatched. The germline V gene has CDR1 SEHNR and CDR2 FQNEAQ (reference sequence). CDR3 loop: CASSLGQGQETQYF. In nucleotides, the CDR3 is TGTGCCAGCAGCTTAGGACAGGGACAAGAGACCCAGTACTTC.

The chain employs TRBV11-1 and TRBJ2-1, with D uncertain. V was clipped by 3 bases and J by 5 bases, with 5 bases between them. From germline, CDR1 is SGHAT and CDR2 FQDESV (reference sequence). The CDR3 loop spans 12 amino acids. The CDR3 loop is CASSFADNEQFF. CDR3 in DNA: TGTGCCAGCAGCTTCGCTGACAATGAGCAGTTCTTC. Complete variable domain (other parts from reference TRBV11-1 and TRBJ2-1): EAEVAQSPRYKITEKSQAVAFWCDPISGHATLYWYRQILGQGPELLVQFQDESVVDDSQLPKDRFSAERLKGVDSTLKIQPAELGDSAMYLCASSFADNEQFFGPGTRLTVL.